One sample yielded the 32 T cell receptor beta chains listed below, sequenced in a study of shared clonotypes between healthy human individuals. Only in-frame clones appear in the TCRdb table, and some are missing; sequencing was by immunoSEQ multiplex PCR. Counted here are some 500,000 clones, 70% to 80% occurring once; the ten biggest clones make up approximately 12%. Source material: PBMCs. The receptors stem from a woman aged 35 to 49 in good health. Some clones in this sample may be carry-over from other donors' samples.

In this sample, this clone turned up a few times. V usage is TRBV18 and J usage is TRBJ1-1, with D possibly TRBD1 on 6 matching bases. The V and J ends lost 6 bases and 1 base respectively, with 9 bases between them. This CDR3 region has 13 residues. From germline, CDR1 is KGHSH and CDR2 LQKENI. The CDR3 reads CASSMDRNTEAFF. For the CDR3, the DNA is TGTGCCAGCTCCATGGACAGGAACACTGAAGCTTTCTTT.

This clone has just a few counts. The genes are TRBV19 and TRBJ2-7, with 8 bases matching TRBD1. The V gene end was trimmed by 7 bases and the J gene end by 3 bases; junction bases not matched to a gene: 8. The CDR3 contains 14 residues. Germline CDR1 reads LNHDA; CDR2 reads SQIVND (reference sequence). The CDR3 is CASNSGTGSYEQYF. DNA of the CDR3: TGTGCCAGTAATTCCGGGACAGGTAGCTACGAGCAGTACTTC.

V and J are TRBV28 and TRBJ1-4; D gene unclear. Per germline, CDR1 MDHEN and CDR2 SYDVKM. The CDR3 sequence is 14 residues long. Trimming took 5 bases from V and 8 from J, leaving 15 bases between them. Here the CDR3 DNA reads TGTGCCAGCAGTATACACAAGGTGGGGGAAAAACTGTTTTTT. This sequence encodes CASSIHKVGEKLFF.

CDR3 in DNA: TGCGCCAGCAGTGGGGGGGGATTCTCCGATGAGCAGTTCTTC. Translation: CASSGGGFSDEQFF. The chain couples TRBV10-1 to TRBJ2-1; 7 nucleotides line up with TRBD2. J was trimmed by 8 bases and V by 4 bases; bases with no gene match: 8. The germline gives CDR1 WNHNN, CDR2 SYGVQD (reference sequence). The CDR3 consists of 14 residues.

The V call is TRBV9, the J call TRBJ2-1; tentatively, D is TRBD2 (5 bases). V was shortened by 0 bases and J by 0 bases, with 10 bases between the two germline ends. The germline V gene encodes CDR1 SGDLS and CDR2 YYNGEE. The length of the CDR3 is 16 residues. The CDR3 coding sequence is TGTGCCAGCAGCGTAGGTTCGGGGAGCTCCTACAATGAGCAGTTCTTC. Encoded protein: CASSVGSGSSYNEQFF.

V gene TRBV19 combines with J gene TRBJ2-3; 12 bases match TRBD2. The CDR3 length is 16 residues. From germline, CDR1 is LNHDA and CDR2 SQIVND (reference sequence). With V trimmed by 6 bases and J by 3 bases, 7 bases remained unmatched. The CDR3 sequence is CASSTSLAGGTDTQYF. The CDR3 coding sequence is TGTGCCAGTAGCACCTCCCTAGCGGGAGGGACAGATACGCAGTATTTT.

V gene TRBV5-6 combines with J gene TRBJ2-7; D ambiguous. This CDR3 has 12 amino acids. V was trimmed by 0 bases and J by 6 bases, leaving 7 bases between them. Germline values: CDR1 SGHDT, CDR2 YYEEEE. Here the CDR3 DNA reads TGTGCCAGCAGCTTGGGTCAAGCCGAGCAGTACTTC. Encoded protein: CASSLGQAEQYF. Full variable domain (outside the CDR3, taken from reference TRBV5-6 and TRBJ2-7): DAGVTQSPTHLIKTRGQQVTLRCSPKSGHDTVSWYQQALGQGPQFIFQYYEEEERQRGNFPDRFSGHQFPNYSSELNVNALLLGDSALYLCASSLGQAEQYFGPGTRLTVT.

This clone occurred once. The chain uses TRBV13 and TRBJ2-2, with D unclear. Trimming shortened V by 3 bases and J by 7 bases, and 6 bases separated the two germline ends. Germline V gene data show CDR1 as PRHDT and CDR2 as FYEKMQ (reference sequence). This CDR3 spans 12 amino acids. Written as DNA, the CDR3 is TGTGCCAGCAGCTTGGGTGGCGGGGAGCTGTTTTTT. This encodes CASSLGGGELFF. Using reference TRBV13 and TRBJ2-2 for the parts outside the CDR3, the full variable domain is AAGVIQSPRHLIKEKRETATLKCYPIPRHDTVYWYQQGPGQDPQFLISFYEKMQSDKGSIPDRFSAQQFSDYHSELNMSSLELGDSALYFCASSLGGGELFFGEGSRLTVL.

The DNA for the CDR3 is TGTGCCAGCAGCCCCCGGACTCGGGTCTACGAGCAGTACTTC. Translation: CASSPRTRVYEQYF. The rearrangement links TRBV7-8 to TRBJ2-7, with D possibly TRBD2 on 5 matching bases. Germline lookup yields CDR1 SGHVS and CDR2 FQNEAQ. The CDR3 loop spans 14 amino acids. Trimming removed 5 bases from V and 3 bases from J, with 14 bases in between.

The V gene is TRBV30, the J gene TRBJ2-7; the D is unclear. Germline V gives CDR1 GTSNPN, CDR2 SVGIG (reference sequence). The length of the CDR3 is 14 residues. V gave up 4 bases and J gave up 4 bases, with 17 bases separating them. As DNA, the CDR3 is TGTGCCTGGAATCCCCGGATGGTTTCTTACGAGCAGTACTTC. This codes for CAWNPRMVSYEQYF.

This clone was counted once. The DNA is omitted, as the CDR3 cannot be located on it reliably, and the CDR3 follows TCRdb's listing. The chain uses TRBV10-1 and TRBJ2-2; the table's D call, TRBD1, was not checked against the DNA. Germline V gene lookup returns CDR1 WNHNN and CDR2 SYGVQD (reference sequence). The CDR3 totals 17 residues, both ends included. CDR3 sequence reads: CASSDFRGQKNTGELFF.

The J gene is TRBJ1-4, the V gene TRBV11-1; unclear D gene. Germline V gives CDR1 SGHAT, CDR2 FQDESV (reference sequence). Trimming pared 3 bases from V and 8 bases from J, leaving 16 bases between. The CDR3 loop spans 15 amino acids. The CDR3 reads CASSFGNEGEEKLFF. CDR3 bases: TGTGCCAGCAGCTTTGGGAACGAGGGAGAAGAAAAACTGTTTTTT.

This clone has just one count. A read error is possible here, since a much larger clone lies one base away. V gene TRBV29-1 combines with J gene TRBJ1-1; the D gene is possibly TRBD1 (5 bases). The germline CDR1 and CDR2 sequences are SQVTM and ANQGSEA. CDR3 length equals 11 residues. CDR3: CGVGGIPKAFF. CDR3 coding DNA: TGCGGCGTTGGGGGGATCCCAAAAGCTTTCTTT.

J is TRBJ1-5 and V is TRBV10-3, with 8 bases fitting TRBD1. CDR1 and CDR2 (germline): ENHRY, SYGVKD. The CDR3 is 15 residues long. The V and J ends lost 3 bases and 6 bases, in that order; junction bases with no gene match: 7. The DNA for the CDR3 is TGTGCCATCAGTGACGGACAGGGTATCGGTCAGCCCCAGCATTTT. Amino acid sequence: CAISDGQGIGQPQHF.

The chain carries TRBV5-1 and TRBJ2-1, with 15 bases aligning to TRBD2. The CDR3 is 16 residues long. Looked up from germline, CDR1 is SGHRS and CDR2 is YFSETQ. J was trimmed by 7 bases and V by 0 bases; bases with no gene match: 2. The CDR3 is CASSLGTSGRVNEQFF. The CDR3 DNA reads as TGCGCCAGCAGCTTGGGGACTAGCGGGAGGGTTAATGAGCAGTTCTTC.

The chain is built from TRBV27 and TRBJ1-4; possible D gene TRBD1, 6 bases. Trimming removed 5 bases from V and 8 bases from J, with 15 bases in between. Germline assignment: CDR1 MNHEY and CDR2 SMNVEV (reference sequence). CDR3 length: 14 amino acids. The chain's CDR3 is CASSVTGLDEKLFF. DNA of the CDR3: TGTGCCAGCAGTGTGACAGGCCTTGACGAAAAACTGTTTTTT.

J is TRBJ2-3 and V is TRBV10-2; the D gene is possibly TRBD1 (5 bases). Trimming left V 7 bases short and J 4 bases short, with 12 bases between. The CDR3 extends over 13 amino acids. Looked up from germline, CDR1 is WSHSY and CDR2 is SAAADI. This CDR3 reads CASTAGFADTQYF. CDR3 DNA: TGCGCCAGCACGGCAGGGTTCGCAGATACGCAGTATTTT.

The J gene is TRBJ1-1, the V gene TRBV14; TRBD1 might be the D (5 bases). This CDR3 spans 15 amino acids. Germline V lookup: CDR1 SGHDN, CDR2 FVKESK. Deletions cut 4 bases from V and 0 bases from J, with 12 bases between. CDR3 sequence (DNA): TGTGCCAGCAGCCCTAGGGCAGGGCTGAACACTGAAGCTTTCTTT. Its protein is CASSPRAGLNTEAFF.

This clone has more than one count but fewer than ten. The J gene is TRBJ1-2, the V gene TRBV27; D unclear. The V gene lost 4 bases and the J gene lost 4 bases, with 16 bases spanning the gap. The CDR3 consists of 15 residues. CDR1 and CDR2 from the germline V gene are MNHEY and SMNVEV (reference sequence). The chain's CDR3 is CASSSGEATLYGYTF. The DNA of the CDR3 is TGTGCCAGCAGTTCCGGGGAGGCCACACTCTATGGCTACACCTTC.

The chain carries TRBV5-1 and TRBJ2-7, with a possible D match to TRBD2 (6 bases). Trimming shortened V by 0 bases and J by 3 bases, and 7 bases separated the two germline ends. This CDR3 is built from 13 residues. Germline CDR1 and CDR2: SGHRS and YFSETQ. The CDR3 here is CASSLGDFYEQYF. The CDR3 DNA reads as TGCGCCAGCAGCTTGGGGGACTTCTACGAGCAGTACTTC.

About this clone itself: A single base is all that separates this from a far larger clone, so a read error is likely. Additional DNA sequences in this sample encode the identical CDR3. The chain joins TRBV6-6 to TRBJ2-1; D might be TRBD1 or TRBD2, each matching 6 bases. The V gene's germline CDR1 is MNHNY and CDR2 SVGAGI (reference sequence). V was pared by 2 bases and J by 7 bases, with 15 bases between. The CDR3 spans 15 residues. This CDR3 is CASSYAPGGTNEQFF. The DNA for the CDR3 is TGTGCCAGCAGTTACGCTCCCGGAGGGACAAATGAGCAGTTCTTC.

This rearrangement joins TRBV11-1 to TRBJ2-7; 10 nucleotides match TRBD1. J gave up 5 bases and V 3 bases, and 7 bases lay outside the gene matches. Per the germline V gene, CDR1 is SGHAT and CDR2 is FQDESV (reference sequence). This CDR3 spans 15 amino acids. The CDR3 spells CASSFRDRGADEQYF. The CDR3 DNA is TGTGCCAGCAGCTTCCGGGACAGGGGTGCGGACGAGCAGTACTTC.

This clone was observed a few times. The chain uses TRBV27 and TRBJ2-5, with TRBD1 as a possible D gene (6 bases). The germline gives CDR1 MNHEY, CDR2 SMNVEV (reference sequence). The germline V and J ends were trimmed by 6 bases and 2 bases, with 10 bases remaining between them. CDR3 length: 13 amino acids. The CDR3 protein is CASRGDRQETQYF. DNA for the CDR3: TGTGCCAGCAGGGGTGACAGGCAAGAGACCCAGTACTTC.

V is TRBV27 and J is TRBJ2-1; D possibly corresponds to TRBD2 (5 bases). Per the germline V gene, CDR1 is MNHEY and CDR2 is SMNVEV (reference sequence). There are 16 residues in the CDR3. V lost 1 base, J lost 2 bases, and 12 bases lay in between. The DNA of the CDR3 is TGTGCCAGCAGTTTATTAGCGTACCGAACCTACAATGAGCAGTTCTTC. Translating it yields CASSLLAYRTYNEQFF.

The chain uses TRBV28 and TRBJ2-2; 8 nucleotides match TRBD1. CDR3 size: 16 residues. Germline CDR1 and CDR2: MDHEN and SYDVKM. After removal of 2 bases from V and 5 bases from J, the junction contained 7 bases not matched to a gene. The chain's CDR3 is CASSLGPDRGTGELFF. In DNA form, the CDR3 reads TGTGCCAGCAGTTTAGGCCCCGACAGGGGTACCGGGGAGCTGTTTTTT. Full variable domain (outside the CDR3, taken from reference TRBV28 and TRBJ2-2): DVKVTQSSRYLVKRTGEKVFLECVQDMDHENMFWYRQDPGLGLRLIYFSYDVKMKEKGDIPEGYSVSREKKERFSLILESASTNQTSMYLCASSLGPDRGTGELFFGEGSRLTVL.

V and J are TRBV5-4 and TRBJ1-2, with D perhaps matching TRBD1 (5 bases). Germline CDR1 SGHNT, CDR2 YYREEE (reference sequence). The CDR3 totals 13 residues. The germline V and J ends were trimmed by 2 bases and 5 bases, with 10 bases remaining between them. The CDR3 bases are TGTGCCAGCAGCTTCGGGACGGAATATGGCTACACCTTC. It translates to CASSFGTEYGYTF.

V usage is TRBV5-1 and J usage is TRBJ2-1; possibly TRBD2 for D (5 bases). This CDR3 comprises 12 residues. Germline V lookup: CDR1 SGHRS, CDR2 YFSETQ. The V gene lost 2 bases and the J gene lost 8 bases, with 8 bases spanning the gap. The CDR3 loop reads CASSLGLYEQFF. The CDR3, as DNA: TGCGCCAGCAGCTTAGGACTTTATGAGCAGTTCTTC.

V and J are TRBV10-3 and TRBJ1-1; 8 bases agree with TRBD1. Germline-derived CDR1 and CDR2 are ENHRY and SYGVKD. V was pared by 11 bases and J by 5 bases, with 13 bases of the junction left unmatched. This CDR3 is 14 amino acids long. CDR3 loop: CAATQGASGTEAFF. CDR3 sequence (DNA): TGTGCCGCCACGCAGGGGGCGAGTGGGACTGAAGCTTTCTTT.

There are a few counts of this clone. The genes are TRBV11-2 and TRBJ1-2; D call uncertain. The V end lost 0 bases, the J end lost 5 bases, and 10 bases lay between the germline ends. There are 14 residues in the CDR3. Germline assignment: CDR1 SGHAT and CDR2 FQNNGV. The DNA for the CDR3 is TGTGCCAGCAGCTTAGAGGGCGCAGGTTATGGCTACACCTTC. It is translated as CASSLEGAGYGYTF.

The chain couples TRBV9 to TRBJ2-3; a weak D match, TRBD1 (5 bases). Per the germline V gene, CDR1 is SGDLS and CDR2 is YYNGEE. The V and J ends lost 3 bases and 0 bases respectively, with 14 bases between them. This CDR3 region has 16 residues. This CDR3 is CASSAAGQTSTDTQYF. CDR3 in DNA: TGTGCCAGCAGCGCTGCAGGGCAAACTAGCACAGATACGCAGTATTTT.

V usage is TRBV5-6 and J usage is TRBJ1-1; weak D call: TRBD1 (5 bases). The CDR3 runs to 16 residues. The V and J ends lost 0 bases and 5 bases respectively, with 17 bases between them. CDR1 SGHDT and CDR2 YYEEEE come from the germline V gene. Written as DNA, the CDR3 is TGTGCCAGCAGCTTGGGATTGGGGCTGAGGGATACTGAAGCTTTCTTT. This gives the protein CASSLGLGLRDTEAFF.

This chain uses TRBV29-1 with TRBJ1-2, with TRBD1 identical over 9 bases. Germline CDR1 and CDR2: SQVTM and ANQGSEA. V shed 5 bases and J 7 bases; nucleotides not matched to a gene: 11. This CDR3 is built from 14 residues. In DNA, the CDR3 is TGCAGCGTTCAAATGTGGACAGGGGCGTCTGGCTACACCTTC. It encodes CSVQMWTGASGYTF.